This entry lists 3 T cell receptor beta chains sequenced from one sample in a study of T cells in Graves' hyperthyroidism and ophthalmopathy. What was amplified from RNA transcripts were TCR beta CDR3 regions. First-round RT-PCR of the TCR CDR3 relied on the HTBI primer set. TCRdb re-analysed the multiplex PCR reads in MiXCR, keeping a single row per CDR3 protein. The sample contains more than 500,000 distinct CDR3 sequences, about 16% of which appear only once. The sample comprised blood. These receptor sequences come from a woman under 40 with Graves' hyperthyroidism.

This clonotype has a handful of counts. V gene TRBV2 combines with J gene TRBJ1-3; 9 bases fit TRBD1. This CDR3 spans 14 amino acids. V lost 8 bases, J lost 3 bases, and 5 bases stayed unmatched. Germline loops: CDR1 SNHLY, CDR2 FYNNEI. For the CDR3, the DNA is TGTGCCAGCCAACAGGGGGCTTTTGGAAACACCATATATTTT. Translating gives CASQQGAFGNTIYF.

This rearrangement joins TRBV28 to TRBJ1-6, with no clear D. V shed 7 bases and J shed 0 bases, with 13 bases lying between them. CDR3 length: 16 amino acids. CDR1 MDHEN and CDR2 SYDVKM come from the germline V gene. DNA of the CDR3: TGTGCCAGCACTCCTTCGGCTAGCTCCTATAATTCACCCCTCCACTTT. It specifies CASTPSASSYNSPLHF.

This clonotype was picked up many times. The chain links TRBV27 to TRBJ1-2, with TRBD1 matching over 7 bases. Germline V lookup: CDR1 MNHEY, CDR2 SMNVEV (reference sequence). V lost 4 bases and J lost 7; bases outside the gene matches: 12. This CDR3 is 15 amino acids long. Written as DNA, the CDR3 is TGTGCCAGCAGTTCCCCTCTCAGGGGGGATGGTGGCTACACCTTC. It codes for CASSSPLRGDGGYTF.